The T cell receptor beta chain under discussion was sequenced for a study of cytotoxic CD8 clonotypes in ibrutinib-treated CLL. Sequencing was performed with immunoSEQ multiplex PCR; in TCRdb, only in-frame clones are kept and a portion is missing. Here the sample spans 65,000 to 85,000 clones, approximately 90% being singletons. Germline V gives CDR1 MGHDK, CDR2 SYGVNS. V was clipped by 3 bases and J by 0 bases, with 11 bases between them. The CDR3 is made up of 15 amino acids. This sequence was found in a human donor with chronic lymphocytic leukemia. The chain links TRBV25-1 to TRBJ1-2, with D tentatively TRBD1 (6 bases). Sequencing used PBMCs, obtained after 12 months of ibrutinib treatment. The CDR3 loop is CASSERGGANYGYTF. The CDR3, as DNA: TGTGCCAGCAGTGAGAGAGGGGGGGCTAACTATGGCTACACCTTC.